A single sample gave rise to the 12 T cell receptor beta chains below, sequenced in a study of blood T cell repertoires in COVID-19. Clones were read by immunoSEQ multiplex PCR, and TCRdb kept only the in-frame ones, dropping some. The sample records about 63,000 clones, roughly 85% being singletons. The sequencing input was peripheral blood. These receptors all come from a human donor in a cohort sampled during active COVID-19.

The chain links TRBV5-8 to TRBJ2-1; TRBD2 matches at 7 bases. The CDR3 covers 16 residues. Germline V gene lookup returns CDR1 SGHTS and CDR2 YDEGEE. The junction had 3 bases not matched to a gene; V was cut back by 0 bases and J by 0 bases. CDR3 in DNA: TGTGCCAGCAGCTTGGCGGGCGGGAGCTCCTACAATGAGCAGTTCTTC. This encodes CASSLAGGSSYNEQFF.

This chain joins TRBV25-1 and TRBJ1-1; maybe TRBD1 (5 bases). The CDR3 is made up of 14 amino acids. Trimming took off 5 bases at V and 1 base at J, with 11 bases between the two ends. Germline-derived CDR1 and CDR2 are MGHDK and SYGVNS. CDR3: CASSPTGGNTEAFF. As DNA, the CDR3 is TGTGCCAGCAGTCCAACCGGGGGGAACACTGAAGCTTTCTTT.

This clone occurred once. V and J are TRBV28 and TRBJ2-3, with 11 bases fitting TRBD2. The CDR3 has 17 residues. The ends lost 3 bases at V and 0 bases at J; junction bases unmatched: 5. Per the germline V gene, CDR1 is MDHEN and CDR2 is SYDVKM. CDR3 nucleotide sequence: TGTGCCAGCAGTTTGGGGACTAGCGGCTCTAGCACAGATACGCAGTATTTT. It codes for CASSLGTSGSSTDTQYF.

The CDR3 DNA is TGTGCCAGCAGTGGAACGGTACGACAGGGAGCGATTACGGAGCAGTACTTC. Translation gives CASSGTVRQGAITEQYF. V is TRBV2 and J is TRBJ2-7, with 7 bases matching TRBD1. V trimming: 4 bases; J trimming: 7 bases; junction bases outside the gene matches: 19. Germline V gene lookup returns CDR1 SNHLY and CDR2 FYNNEI. The CDR3 spans 17 residues.

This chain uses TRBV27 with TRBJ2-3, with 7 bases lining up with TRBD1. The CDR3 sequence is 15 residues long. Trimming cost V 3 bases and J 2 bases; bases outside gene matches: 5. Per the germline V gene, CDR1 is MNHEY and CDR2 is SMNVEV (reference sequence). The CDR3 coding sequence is TGTGCCAGCAGTTTCGGGACAGCTGCCACAGATACGCAGTATTTT. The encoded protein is CASSFGTAATDTQYF.

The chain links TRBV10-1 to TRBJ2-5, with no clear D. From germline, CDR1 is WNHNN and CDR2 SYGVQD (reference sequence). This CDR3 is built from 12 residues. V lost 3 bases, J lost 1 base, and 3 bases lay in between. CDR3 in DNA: TGCGCCAGCAGTGACGGCCAAGAGACCCAGTACTTC. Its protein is CASSDGQETQYF.

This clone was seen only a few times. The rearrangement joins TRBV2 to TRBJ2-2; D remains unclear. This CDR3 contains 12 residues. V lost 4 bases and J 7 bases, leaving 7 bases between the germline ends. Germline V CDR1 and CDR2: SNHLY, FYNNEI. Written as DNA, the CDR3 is TGTGCCAGCAGTGTTCGTAACGGGGAGCTGTTTTTT. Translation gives CASSVRNGELFF.

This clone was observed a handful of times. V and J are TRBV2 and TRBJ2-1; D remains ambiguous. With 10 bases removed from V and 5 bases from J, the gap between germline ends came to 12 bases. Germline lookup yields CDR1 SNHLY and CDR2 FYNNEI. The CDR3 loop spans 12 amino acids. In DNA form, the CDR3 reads TGTGCCACCTCAGGCCCTCACAATGAGCAGTTCTTC. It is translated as CATSGPHNEQFF.

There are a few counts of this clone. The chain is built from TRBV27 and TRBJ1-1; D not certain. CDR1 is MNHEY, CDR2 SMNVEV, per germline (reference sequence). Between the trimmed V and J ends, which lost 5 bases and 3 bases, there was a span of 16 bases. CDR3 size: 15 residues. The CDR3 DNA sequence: TGTGCCAGCAGTCCTTGGCTAACAGCAGACACTGAAGCTTTCTTT. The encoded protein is CASSPWLTADTEAFF.

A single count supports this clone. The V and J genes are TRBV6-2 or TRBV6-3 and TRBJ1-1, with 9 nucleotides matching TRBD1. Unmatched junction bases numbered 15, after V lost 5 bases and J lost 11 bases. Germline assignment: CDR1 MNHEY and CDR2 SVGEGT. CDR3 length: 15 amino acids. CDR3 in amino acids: CASSRGGQGTSSAFF. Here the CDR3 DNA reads TGTGCCAGCAGTCGGGGGGGACAGGGCACTTCTTCGGCTTTCTTT.

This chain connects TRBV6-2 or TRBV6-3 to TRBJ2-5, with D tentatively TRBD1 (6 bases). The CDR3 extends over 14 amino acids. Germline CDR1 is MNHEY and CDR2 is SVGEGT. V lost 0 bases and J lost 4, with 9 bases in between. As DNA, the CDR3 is TGTGCCAGCAGTTACTCTGGGGGCCGAGAGACCCAGTACTTC. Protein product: CASSYSGGRETQYF.

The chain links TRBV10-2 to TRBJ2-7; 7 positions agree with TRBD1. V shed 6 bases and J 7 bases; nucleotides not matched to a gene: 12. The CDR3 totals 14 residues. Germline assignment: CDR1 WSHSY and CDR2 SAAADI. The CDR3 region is CASSTTGTVGEQYF. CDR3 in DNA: TGCGCCAGCAGCACGACAGGGACCGTTGGGGAGCAGTACTTC.